These 2 T cell receptor beta chains were all obtained from the same sample, sequenced in a study of cytomegalovirus exposure and HLA in healthy donors. The PCR contained 60 Vbeta and 13 Jbeta primers. This table comes from immunoSEQ multiplex PCR, and its TCRdb copy is limited to in-frame clones, with some not included. The profile shows 95,000 to 150,000 clones, around 84% of them singletons. The sample comprised PBMCs. These receptors originate from a young man in good health and CMV-seronegative.

The chain combines TRBV7-9 with TRBJ2-7; maybe TRBD1 (6 bases). CDR1 SEHNR and CDR2 FQNEAQ come from the germline V gene (reference sequence). Trimming removed 1 base at V and 0 bases at J, with 10 bases between. This CDR3 spans 15 amino acids. The CDR3 region has the DNA TGTGCCAGCAGCTTAGGGCCAGGGGTCTCCTACGAGCAGTACTTC. This sequence encodes CASSLGPGVSYEQYF.

V gene TRBV2 combines with J gene TRBJ2-1; D remains unclear. V was clipped by 6 bases and J by 5 bases, with 5 bases between them. Germline V gives CDR1 SNHLY, CDR2 FYNNEI. This CDR3 is built from 11 residues. This chain's CDR3 is CASRLNNEQFF. CDR3 nucleotides: TGTGCCAGCAGACTAAACAATGAGCAGTTCTTC. Combining the CDR3 with reference TRBV2 and TRBJ2-1 gives the whole variable domain EPEVTQTPSHQVTQMGQEVILRCVPISNHLYFYWYRQILGQKVEFLVSFYNNEISEKSEIFDDQFSVERPDGSNFTLKIRSTKLEDSAMYFCASRLNNEQFFGPGTRLTVL.